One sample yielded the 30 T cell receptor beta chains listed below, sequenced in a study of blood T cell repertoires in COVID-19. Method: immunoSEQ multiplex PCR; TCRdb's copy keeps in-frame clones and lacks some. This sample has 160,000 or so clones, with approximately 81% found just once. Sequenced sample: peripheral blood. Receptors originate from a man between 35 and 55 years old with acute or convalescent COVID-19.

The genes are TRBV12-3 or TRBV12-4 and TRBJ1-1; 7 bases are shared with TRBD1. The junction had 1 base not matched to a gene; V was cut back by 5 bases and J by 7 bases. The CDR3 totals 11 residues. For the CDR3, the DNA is TGTGCCAGCAGTCGACAGGGTGAAGCTTTCTTT. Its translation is CASSRQGEAFF.

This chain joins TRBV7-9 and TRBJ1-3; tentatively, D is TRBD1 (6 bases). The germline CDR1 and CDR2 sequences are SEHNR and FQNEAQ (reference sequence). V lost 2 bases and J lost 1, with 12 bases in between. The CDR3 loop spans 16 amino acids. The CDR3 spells CASSLPKGESGNTIYF. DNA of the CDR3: TGTGCCAGCAGCTTACCGAAGGGGGAATCTGGAAACACCATATATTTT.

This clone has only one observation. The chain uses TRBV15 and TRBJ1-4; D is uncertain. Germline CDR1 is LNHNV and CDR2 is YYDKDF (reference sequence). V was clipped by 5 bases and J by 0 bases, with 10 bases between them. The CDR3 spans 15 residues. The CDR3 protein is CATSFTTATNEKLFF. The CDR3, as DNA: TGTGCCACCAGCTTCACAACCGCAACTAATGAAAAACTGTTTTTT.

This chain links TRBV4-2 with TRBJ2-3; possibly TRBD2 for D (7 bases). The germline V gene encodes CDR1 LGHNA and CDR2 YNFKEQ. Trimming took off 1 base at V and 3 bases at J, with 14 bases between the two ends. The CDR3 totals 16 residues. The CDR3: CASSQGRGAATDTQYF. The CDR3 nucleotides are TGTGCCAGCAGCCAAGGCCGGGGGGCCGCGACAGATACGCAGTATTTT.

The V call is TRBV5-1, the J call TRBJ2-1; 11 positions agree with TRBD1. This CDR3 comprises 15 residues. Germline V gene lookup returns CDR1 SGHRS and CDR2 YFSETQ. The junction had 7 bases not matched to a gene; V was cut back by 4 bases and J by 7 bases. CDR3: CASSGRTGGGNEQFF. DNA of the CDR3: TGCGCCAGCAGCGGACGGACAGGGGGCGGAAATGAGCAGTTCTTC. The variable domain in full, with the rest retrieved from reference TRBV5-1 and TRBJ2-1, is KAGVTQTPRYLIKTRGQQVTLSCSPISGHRSVSWYQQTPGQGLQFLFEYFSETQRNKGNFPGRFSGRQFSNSRSEMNVSTLELGDSALYLCASSGRTGGGNEQFFGPGTRLTVL.

The CDR3 loop is CASSQRGETQYF. Written as DNA, the CDR3 is TGTGCCAGCTCCCAACGGGGGGAGACCCAGTACTTC. The genes are TRBV2 and TRBJ2-5; possibly TRBD2 for D (6 bases). Trimming shortened V by 8 bases and J by 5 bases, and 12 bases separated the two germline ends. The CDR3 is 12 amino acids. Per the germline V gene, CDR1 is SNHLY and CDR2 is FYNNEI.

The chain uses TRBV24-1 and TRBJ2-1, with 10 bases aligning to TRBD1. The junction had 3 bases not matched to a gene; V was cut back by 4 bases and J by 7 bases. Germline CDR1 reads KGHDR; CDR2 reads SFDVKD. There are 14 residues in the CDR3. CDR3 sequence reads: CATSDRTGGNEQFF. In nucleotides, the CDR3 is TGTGCCACCAGTGACAGGACAGGGGGGAATGAGCAGTTCTTC.

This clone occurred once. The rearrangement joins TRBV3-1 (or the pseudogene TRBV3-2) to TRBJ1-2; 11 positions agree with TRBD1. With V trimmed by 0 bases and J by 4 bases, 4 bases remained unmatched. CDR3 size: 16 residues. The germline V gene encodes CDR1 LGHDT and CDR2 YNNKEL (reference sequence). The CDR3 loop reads CASSQEGTGGVYGYTF. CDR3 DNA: TGTGCCAGCAGCCAAGAGGGGACAGGGGGGGTCTATGGCTACACCTTC.

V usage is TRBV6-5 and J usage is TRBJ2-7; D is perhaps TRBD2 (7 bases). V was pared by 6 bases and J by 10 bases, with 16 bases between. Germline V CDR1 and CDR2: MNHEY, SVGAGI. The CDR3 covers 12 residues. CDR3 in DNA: TGTGCCAGCAGGCAACCCCGGGGGGCCCAGTACTTC. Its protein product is CASRQPRGAQYF.

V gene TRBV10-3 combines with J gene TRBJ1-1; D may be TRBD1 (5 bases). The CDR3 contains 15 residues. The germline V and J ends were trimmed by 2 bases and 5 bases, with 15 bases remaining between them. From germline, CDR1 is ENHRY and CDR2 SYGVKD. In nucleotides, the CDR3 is TGTGCCATCAGTGAGAGAGACAGCTTCCGGACTGAAGCTTTCTTT. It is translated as CAISERDSFRTEAFF.

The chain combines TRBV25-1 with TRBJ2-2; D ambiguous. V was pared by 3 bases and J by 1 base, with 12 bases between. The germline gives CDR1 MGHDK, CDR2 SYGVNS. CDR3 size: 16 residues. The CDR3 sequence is CASSDLKAGNTGELFF. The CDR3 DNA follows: TGTGCCAGCAGTGATTTAAAGGCAGGGAACACCGGGGAGCTGTTTTTT.

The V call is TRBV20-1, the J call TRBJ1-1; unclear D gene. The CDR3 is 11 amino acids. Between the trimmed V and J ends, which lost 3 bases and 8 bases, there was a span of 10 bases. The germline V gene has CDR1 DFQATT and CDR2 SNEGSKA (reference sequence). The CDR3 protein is CSASAVSEAFF. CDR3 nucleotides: TGCAGTGCTAGCGCTGTAAGCGAAGCTTTCTTT.

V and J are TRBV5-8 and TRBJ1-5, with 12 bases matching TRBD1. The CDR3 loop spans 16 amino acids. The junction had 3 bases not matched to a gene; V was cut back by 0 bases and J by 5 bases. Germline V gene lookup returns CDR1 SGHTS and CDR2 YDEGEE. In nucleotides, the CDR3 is TGTGCCAGCAGCTTGGCCGGGACAGGGGGCTATCAGCCCCAGCATTTT. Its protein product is CASSLAGTGGYQPQHF.

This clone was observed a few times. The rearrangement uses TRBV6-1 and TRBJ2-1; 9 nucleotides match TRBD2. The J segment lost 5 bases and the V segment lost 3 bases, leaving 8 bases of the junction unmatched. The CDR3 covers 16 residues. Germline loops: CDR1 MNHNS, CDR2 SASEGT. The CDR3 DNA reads TGTGCCAGCAGTGACCCTACTAGCGGGCCAGACAATGAGCAGTTCTTC. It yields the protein CASSDPTSGPDNEQFF.

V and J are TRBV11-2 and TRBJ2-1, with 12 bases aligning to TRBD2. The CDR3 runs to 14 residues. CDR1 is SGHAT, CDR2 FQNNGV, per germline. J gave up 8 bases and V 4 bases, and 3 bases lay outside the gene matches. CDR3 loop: CASSSSGGADEQFF. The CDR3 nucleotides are TGTGCCAGCAGCTCTAGCGGGGGGGCCGATGAGCAGTTCTTC.

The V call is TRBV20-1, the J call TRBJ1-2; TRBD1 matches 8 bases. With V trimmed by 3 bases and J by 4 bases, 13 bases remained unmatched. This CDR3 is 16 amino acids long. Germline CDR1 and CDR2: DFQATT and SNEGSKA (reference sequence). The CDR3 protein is CSASRDRPPSRYGYTF. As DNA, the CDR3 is TGCAGTGCTAGTCGGGACAGGCCGCCCTCACGCTATGGCTACACCTTC.

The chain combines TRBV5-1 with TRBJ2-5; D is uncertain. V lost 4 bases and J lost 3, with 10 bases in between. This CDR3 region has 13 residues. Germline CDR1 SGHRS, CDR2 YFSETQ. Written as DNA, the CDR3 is TGCGCCAGCAGCCCCGGAGCCAAAGAGACCCAGTACTTC. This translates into CASSPGAKETQYF. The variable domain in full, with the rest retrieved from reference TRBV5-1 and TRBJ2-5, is KAGVTQTPRYLIKTRGQQVTLSCSPISGHRSVSWYQQTPGQGLQFLFEYFSETQRNKGNFPGRFSGRQFSNSRSEMNVSTLELGDSALYLCASSPGAKETQYFGPGTRLLVL.

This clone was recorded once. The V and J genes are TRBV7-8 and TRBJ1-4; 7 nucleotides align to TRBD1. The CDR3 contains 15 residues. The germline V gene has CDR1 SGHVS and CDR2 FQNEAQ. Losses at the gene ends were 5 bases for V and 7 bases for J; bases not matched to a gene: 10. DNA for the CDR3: TGTGCCAGCAGCGTCTCCCGGGACAGAGGTGAAAAACTGTTTTTT. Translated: CASSVSRDRGEKLFF.

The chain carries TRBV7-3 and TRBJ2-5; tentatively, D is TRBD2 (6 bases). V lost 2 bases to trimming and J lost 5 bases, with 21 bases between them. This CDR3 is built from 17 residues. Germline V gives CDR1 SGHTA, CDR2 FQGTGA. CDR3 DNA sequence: TGTGCCAGCAGCTTAGGACTGTCGCCAACAGGAGGGGAGACCCAGTACTTC. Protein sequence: CASSLGLSPTGGETQYF.

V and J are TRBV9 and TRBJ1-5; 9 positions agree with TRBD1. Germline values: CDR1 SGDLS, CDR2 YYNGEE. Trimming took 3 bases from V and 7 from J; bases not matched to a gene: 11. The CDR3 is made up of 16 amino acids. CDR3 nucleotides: TGTGCCAGCAGCGCCGAGGACAGGGGTTTTTACCAGCCCCAGCATTTT. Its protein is CASSAEDRGFYQPQHF.

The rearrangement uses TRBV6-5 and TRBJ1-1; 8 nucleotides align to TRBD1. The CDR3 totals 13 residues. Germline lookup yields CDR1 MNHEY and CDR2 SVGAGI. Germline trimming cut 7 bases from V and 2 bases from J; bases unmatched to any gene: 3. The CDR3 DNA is TGTGCCAGCAACGACAGGGGAAACACTGAAGCTTTCTTT. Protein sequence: CASNDRGNTEAFF.

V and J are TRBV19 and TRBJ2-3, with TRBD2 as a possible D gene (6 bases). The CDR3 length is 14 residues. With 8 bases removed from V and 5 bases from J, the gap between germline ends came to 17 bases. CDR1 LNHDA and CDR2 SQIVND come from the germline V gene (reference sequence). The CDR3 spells CASDGGSALDTQYF. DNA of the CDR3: TGTGCCAGTGATGGGGGGTCGGCACTAGATACGCAGTATTTT.

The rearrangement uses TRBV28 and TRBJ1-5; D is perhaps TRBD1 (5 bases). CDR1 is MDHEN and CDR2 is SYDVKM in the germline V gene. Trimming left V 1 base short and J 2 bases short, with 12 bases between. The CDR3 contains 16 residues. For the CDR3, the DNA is TGTGCCAGCAGTTTATTAGGTTCGGGGGGCAATCAGCCCCAGCATTTT. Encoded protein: CASSLLGSGGNQPQHF.

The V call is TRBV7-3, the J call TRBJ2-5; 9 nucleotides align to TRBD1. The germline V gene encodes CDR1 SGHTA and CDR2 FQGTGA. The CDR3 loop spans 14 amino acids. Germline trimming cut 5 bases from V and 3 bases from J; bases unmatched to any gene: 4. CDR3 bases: TGTGCCAGCAGCGCACAGGGGGCGAAAGAGACCCAGTACTTC. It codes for CASSAQGAKETQYF.

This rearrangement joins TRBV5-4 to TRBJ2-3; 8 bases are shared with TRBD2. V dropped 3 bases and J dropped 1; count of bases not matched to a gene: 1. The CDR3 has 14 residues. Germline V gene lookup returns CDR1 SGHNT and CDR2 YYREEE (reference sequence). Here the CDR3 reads CASSSRGGTDTQYF. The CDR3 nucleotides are TGTGCCAGCAGCTCGCGGGGGGGCACAGATACGCAGTATTTT.

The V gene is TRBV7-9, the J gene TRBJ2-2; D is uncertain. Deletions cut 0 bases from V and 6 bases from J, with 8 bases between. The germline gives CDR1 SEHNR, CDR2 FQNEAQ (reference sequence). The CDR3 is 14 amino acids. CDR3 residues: CASSLARFPGELFF. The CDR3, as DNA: TGTGCCAGCAGCTTAGCGCGATTCCCCGGGGAGCTGTTTTTT.

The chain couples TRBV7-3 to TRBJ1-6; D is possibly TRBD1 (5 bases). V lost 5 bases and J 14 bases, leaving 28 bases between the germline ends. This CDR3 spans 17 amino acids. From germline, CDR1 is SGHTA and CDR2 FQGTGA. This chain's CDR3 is CASSQVPDTLTGGSLHF. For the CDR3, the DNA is TGTGCCAGCAGCCAAGTCCCGGACACGCTAACCGGTGGGTCCCTCCACTTT.

The CDR3 spells CASSAVPGQESTGELFF. The DNA for the CDR3 is TGCGCCAGCAGCGCCGTACCGGGACAGGAGAGCACCGGGGAGCTGTTTTTT. This rearrangement joins TRBV5-1 to TRBJ2-2; 8 nucleotides line up with TRBD1. CDR3 length: 17 amino acids. Germline V CDR1 and CDR2: SGHRS, YFSETQ. Trimming removed 4 bases from V and 4 bases from J; junction bases left unmatched: 12.

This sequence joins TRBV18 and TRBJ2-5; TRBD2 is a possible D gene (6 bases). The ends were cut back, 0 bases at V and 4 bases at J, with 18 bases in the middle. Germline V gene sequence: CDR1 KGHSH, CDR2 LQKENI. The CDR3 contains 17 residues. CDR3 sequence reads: CASSPPVGTSGLETQYF. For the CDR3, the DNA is TGTGCCAGCTCACCACCGGTTGGGACTTCGGGATTAGAGACCCAGTACTTC.

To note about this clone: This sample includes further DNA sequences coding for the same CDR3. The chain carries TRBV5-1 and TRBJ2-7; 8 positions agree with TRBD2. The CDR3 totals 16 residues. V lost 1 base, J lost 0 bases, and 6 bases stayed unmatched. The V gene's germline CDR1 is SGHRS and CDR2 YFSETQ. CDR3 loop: CASSLFTGGTSYEQYF. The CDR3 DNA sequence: TGCGCCAGCAGCTTGTTCACGGGGGGGACCTCCTACGAGCAGTACTTC.